Following are 14 T cell receptor beta chains from one sample sequenced in a study of early T cells in non-severe SARS-CoV-2 infection. TCRdb redid the calling of the 5' RACE reads with MiXCR, one entry per CDR3 protein. The sample includes around 50,000 distinct CDR3 sequences, 12% of them seen just once. Material for sequencing was whole blood. The receptors shown here come from an adult who was a healthcare worker with PCR-confirmed SARS-CoV-2 infection or an uninfected control (not recorded which).

The chain recombines TRBV7-2 with TRBJ2-3; 9 bases line up with TRBD2. This CDR3 has 15 residues. With 0 bases clipped from V and 4 bases from J, the junction kept 2 bases outside the gene matches. In germline, CDR1 is SGHTA, CDR2 FQGNSA. The CDR3 loop reads CASSLALAGSDTQYF. The DNA for the CDR3 is TGTGCCAGCAGCTTAGCTCTAGCGGGGTCAGATACGCAGTATTTT.

V gene TRBV9 combines with J gene TRBJ2-1; TRBD2 matches 7 bases. J was trimmed by 5 bases and V by 4 bases; bases with no gene match: 9. CDR3 length equals 15 residues. Germline V gives CDR1 SGDLS, CDR2 YYNGEE. For the CDR3, the DNA is TGTGCCAGCAGCCCACCTAGCGGAACCGACAATGAGCAGTTCTTC. It is translated as CASSPPSGTDNEQFF.

This clonotype was detected only a few times. V and J are TRBV6-4 and TRBJ2-7; a possible D gene is TRBD2 (5 bases). This CDR3 spans 16 amino acids. Germline values: CDR1 MRHNA, CDR2 SNTAGT. Trimming pared 7 bases from V and 2 bases from J, leaving 21 bases between. The CDR3 region has the DNA TGTGCCAGCACCGGGGTGGGCAGGTATTTTCCCTACGAGCAGTACTTC. This encodes CASTGVGRYFPYEQYF.

This clonotype has only a few counts. The CDR3 region has the DNA TGTGCCATCCAGGGGGTAGCAGATACGCAGTATTTT. The encoded protein is CAIQGVADTQYF. The chain uses TRBV10-3 and TRBJ2-3; 7 bases map to TRBD1. The germline V gene encodes CDR1 ENHRY and CDR2 SYGVKD. J was trimmed by 4 bases and V by 8 bases; bases with no gene match: 3. The CDR3 has 12 amino acids.

This clonotype showed up many times. V is TRBV20-1 and J is TRBJ1-2; D is possibly TRBD1 (5 bases). Germline V gene sequence: CDR1 DFQATT, CDR2 SNEGSKA (reference sequence). V lost 2 bases to trimming and J lost 6 bases, with 13 bases between them. The CDR3 loop spans 13 amino acids. The CDR3 loop reads CSARMRGWDGYTF. CDR3 sequence (DNA): TGCAGTGCTAGAATGAGGGGTTGGGATGGCTACACCTTC.

V usage is TRBV14 and J usage is TRBJ2-3; D not certain. The CDR3 sequence is 15 residues long. Trimming removed 0 bases at V and 4 bases at J, with 11 bases between. The germline gives CDR1 SGHDN, CDR2 FVKESK. The CDR3, as DNA: TGTGCCAGCAGCCAAGATGGGTGGCGTCCAGATACGCAGTATTTT. Protein: CASSQDGWRPDTQYF.

This clonotype appeared many times. The DNA of the CDR3 is TGTGCCAGCAGTGTATGGGTAGAGGACGGGAATCAGCCCCAGCATTTT. Encoded protein: CASSVWVEDGNQPQHF. The rearrangement uses TRBV6-1 and TRBJ1-5, with D uncertain. The length of the CDR3 is 16 residues. The germline gives CDR1 MNHNS, CDR2 SASEGT. The V and J ends lost 4 bases and 4 bases respectively, with 17 bases between them.

This clonotype was counted a few times. The chain has TRBV18 and TRBJ2-2; weak D call: TRBD2 (6 bases). V was trimmed by 6 bases and J by 3 bases, leaving 14 bases between them. The CDR3 contains 15 residues. From germline, CDR1 is KGHSH and CDR2 LQKENI. CDR3 in amino acids: CASSGLDAYTGELFF. In DNA form, the CDR3 reads TGTGCCAGCTCGGGACTCGATGCATACACCGGGGAGCTGTTTTTT.

This clonotype has at least ten counts. The V gene is TRBV6-4, the J gene TRBJ2-1; D is possibly TRBD2 (6 bases). The CDR3 runs to 16 residues. V was pared by 0 bases and J by 2 bases, with 11 bases between. The germline V gene has CDR1 MRHNA and CDR2 SNTAGT. CDR3 bases: TGTGCCAGCAGTGACTCGGGGGGTGGCACCTACAATGAGCAGTTCTTC. Protein: CASSDSGGGTYNEQFF.

This clonotype was detected ten times or more. The V and J genes are TRBV20-1 and TRBJ1-6; D possibly corresponds to TRBD1 (5 bases). The V gene lost 3 bases and the J gene lost 16 bases, with 10 bases spanning the gap. The germline gives CDR1 DFQATT, CDR2 SNEGSKA (reference sequence). CDR3 length: 10 amino acids. For the CDR3, the DNA is TGCAGTGCTAGTAGGGACCTACTCCACTTT. This codes for CSASRDLLHF.

This clonotype was detected a few times. The gene calls are TRBV7-2 and TRBJ2-1, with 12 bases lining up with TRBD2. CDR3 length: 15 residues. J was trimmed by 10 bases and V by 4 bases; bases with no gene match: 8. The V gene's germline CDR1 is SGHTA and CDR2 FQGNSA. The CDR3 reads CASSSQGGTSGEQFF. The CDR3 DNA sequence: TGTGCCAGCAGCTCCCAGGGAGGGACTAGCGGGGAGCAGTTCTTC.

This clonotype showed up many times. The rearrangement joins TRBV3-1 to TRBJ1-1; TRBD1 aligns across 7 bases. The CDR3 consists of 16 residues. Germline assignment: CDR1 LGHDT and CDR2 YNNKEL (reference sequence). V was clipped by 1 base and J by 1 base; unmatched bases: 6. The CDR3 reads CASSQAGTATNTEAFF. The CDR3 DNA reads TGTGCCAGCAGCCAAGCCGGGACAGCCACGAACACTGAAGCTTTCTTT. Complete variable domain (other parts from reference TRBV3-1 and TRBJ1-1): DTAVSQTPKYLVTQMGNDKSIKCEQNLGHDTMYWYKQDSKKFLKIMFSYNNKELIINETVPNRFSPKSPDKAHLNLHINSLELGDSAVYFCASSQAGTATNTEAFFGQGTRLTVV.

V usage is TRBV6-5 and J usage is TRBJ2-1; D not certain. The CDR3 contains 17 residues. V shed 0 bases and J shed 3 bases, with 15 bases lying between them. CDR1 is MNHEY and CDR2 is SVGAGI in the germline V gene. DNA of the CDR3: TGTGCCAGCAGTTACTCTTTCAGCGACTCCTTCTACAATGAGCAGTTCTTC. Its translation: CASSYSFSDSFYNEQFF.

Many counts were recorded for this clonotype. The chain has TRBV13 and TRBJ1-1; D ambiguous. This CDR3 has 15 residues. The V gene's germline CDR1 is PRHDT and CDR2 FYEKMQ (reference sequence). The V and J ends lost 2 bases and 4 bases respectively, with 14 bases between them. CDR3: CASSLLGVRGTEAFF. CDR3 sequence (DNA): TGTGCCAGCAGCTTACTTGGGGTTCGGGGCACTGAAGCTTTCTTT.